This TCR beta chain was observed in a study of molecular identifiers for immune sequencing clone quantification. Bulk TCR libraries used previously described methods and listed TCR primers. Each CDR3 protein is one row after TCRdb ran MiXCR on the PCR reads. The sample yields around 300,000 distinct CDR3 sequences, roughly 23% seen once. Overall study results and limits: Jurkat TCR RNA spiked in from one cell reportedly remained identifiable amid around 1 million naive cells. Clones that had above 20 RNA copies took up over 98% of effector molecules but under 1% in naive cells.

In its sample, this clonotype was seen a few times. Its antigen is undetermined. Source material: naive CD8+ T cells from blood, with Jurkat cell RNA spiked in. Subset specified: FACS-sorted CD8+CD4-CCR7+CD45RA+ naive T cells. The origin of this receptor is a human donor in good health. Some libraries in this study had Jurkat cell RNA spiked in.

The CDR3 DNA sequence: TGCGCCAGCAGCCAAGGCCGTGACAGGGGTGGAGACACTGAAGCTTTCTTT. Translation gives CASSQGRDRGGDTEAFF. V and J are TRBV4-3 and TRBJ1-1, with 8 nucleotides matching TRBD1. CDR3 length equals 17 residues. The germline gives CDR1 LGHNA, CDR2 YSLEER. J gave up 3 bases and V 1 base, and 10 bases lay outside the gene matches.